Sequencing of this T cell receptor beta chain was carried out in a study of spatial heterogeneity in lung cancer. The J segment lost 9 bases and the V segment lost 5 bases, leaving 4 bases of the junction unmatched. The CDR3 covers 14 residues. CDR1 is SGHRS and CDR2 is YFSETQ in the germline V gene. TCRdb reprocessed the 5' RACE reads via MiXCR and lists one record per CDR3 protein. The data show over 70,000 distinct CDR3 sequences, with roughly 9% seen just once and approximately 2% held by the top ten. In its sample, this clonotype was seen a few times. Time point here: blood at routine non-recurrence follow-up after resection.

The material sequenced was PBMCs, taken at follow-up. The TCR was taken from a female donor with early-stage non-small cell lung cancer. The chain recombines TRBV5-1 with TRBJ2-1; 14 nucleotides line up with TRBD2. CDR3 in amino acids: CASRPGLAGVEQFF. In DNA, the CDR3 is TGCGCCAGCAGGCCGGGACTAGCGGGAGTTGAGCAGTTCTTC. The full variable domain, rest sourced from reference TRBV5-1 and TRBJ2-1, is KAGVTQTPRYLIKTRGQQVTLSCSPISGHRSVSWYQQTPGQGLQFLFEYFSETQRNKGNFPGRFSGRQFSNSRSEMNVSTLELGDSALYLCASRPGLAGVEQFFGPGTRLTVL.